This T cell receptor (beta chain) was sequenced in a study of T cell responses to AZD1222 COVID-19 vaccine. About this clone: Its specificity is unknown.

Clones were read by immunoSEQ multiplex PCR, and TCRdb kept only the in-frame ones, dropping some. The sample records roughly 180,000 clones, 92% being singletons. CDR3 size: 16 residues. Findings of the study overall: Rises in breadth and depth of Spike-specific TCRs came after two AZD1222 doses.

The sample consisted of peripheral blood, taken 28 days after the second AZD1222 dose. The receptor was derived from an adult who received the AZD1222 COVID-19 vaccine. This chain uses TRBV21-1 with TRBJ1-3; the D call in the table, TRBD1, was not verified against the DNA. TRBV21-1 is designated a pseudogene. The CDR3: CASSFRDMFPGNTIYF. The CDR3 DNA reads TGTGCCAGCAGCTTCCGGGACATGTTCCCTGGAAACACCATATATTTT.